Listed below are T cell receptor beta chains from one sample, sequenced in a study of blood T cell repertoires in COVID-19. Sequencing used immunoSEQ multiplex PCR; TCRdb keeps in-frame clones, though not all of them. The repertoire has nearly 300,000 clones, roughly 86% of them found once; the top ten carry 2.9%. Sequencing was performed on PBMCs or T cells enriched from blood (not recorded which). The receptor source for this set is a woman aged 45 to 65 who had been exposed to COVID-19. The CDR3 runs from the conserved cysteine through the conserved F or W.

cdr3_aa	j_call	v_call
CASKLGSGTGSEQYF	TRBJ2-7	TRBV7-8
CAWSPAGGPRYGYTF	TRBJ1-2	TRBV30
CASSARQGNNSPLHF	TRBJ1-6	TRBV9
CASSPGAYGYTF	TRBJ1-2	TRBV12-3/TRBV12-4
CASSVGTSPITDTQYF	TRBJ2-3	TRBV9
CASSDKAQGGNTEAFF	TRBJ1-1	TRBV6-1
CASSLQGYNEQFF	TRBJ2-1	TRBV7-2
CAISDREVSSYEQYF	TRBJ2-7	TRBV10-3
CASSYLSSYNSPLHF	TRBJ1-6	TRBV6-5
CASTPGSGNTIYF	TRBJ1-3	TRBV10-2
CASSFGTGDYQPQHF	TRBJ1-5	TRBV5-1
CASSLWLAPNQPQHF	TRBJ1-5	TRBV27
CASSPGIGTGAYNEQFF	TRBJ2-1	TRBV19
CASSSPGREIRNTEAFF	TRBJ1-1	TRBV18
CASSFSGVATDTQYF	TRBJ2-3	TRBV19
CASSQTGTGELFF	TRBJ2-2	TRBV7-9
CASSYRQGLYDSPLHF	TRBJ1-6	TRBV6-5
CASSLYSTSYGYTF	TRBJ1-2	TRBV5-6
CASTLRRGTGHPGELFF	TRBJ2-2	TRBV19
CASSLQSGNTIYF	TRBJ1-3	TRBV28
CASSSFRGLAHEQYF	TRBJ2-7	TRBV7-8
CAWTLAGGQGGSPLHF	TRBJ1-6	TRBV30
CASSRMEEDGYTF	TRBJ1-2	TRBV18
CASSLAWGNTEAFF	TRBJ1-1	TRBV3-1/TRBV3-2
CASSWARGGQETQYF	TRBJ2-5	TRBV5-4
CASSSPRGLAGMNEQFF	TRBJ2-1	TRBV28
CSVTGGEVYEQYF	TRBJ2-7	TRBV29-1
CATSGGQGDSPLHF	TRBJ1-6	TRBV15
CASSQDPTSEQYF	TRBJ2-7	TRBV3-1/TRBV3-2
CASSLWDSYEQYF	TRBJ2-7	TRBV28
CASSGSGGLNTGELFF	TRBJ2-2	TRBV25-1
CASSSGTGVSPLHF	TRBJ1-6	TRBV6-5
CASSPPRDGEQFF	TRBJ2-1	TRBV2
CASRILPGETQYF	TRBJ2-5	TRBV2
CASNVGHGSNQPQHF	TRBJ1-5	TRBV19
CASSPSSTTYEQYF	TRBJ2-7	TRBV13
CASSSGTSVTDTQYF	TRBJ2-3	TRBV5-1
CASSLSGGSYNEQFF	TRBJ2-1	TRBV7-9
CASSQGGTHQPQHF	TRBJ1-5	TRBV3-1/TRBV3-2
CASSEEGAGGYTF	TRBJ1-2	TRBV2
CASSQGGFTDTQYF	TRBJ2-3	TRBV7-9
CASSEAGGGNQPQHF	TRBJ1-5	TRBV2
CASSLDRQSNQPQHF	TRBJ1-5	TRBV2
CASSLDASGIQETQYF	TRBJ2-5	TRBV5-1
CASSYPGLSTEAFF	TRBJ1-1	TRBV6-5
CASSALGVDPAFF	TRBJ1-1	TRBV28
CASSQTGVNEKLFF	TRBJ1-4	TRBV4-1